The 10 T cell receptor beta chains listed next were all sequenced from one sample in a study of T cells in Graves' hyperthyroidism and ophthalmopathy. RNA transcripts yielded amplified TCR beta CDR3 regions. The HTBI primer set drove a first-round RT-PCR of the TCR CDR3. MiXCR, applied by TCRdb to the multiplex PCR reads, yields one record per CDR3 protein. The sample yields 340,000 or so distinct CDR3 sequences, roughly a fifth seen once. Sequenced: blood. Receptors were obtained from a woman between 45 and 65 years old with Graves' hyperthyroidism.

This clonotype has a count of ten or more. V gene TRBV28 combines with J gene TRBJ1-4; tentatively, D is TRBD1 (5 bases). CDR1 and CDR2 from the germline V gene are MDHEN and SYDVKM. Trimming removed 5 bases at V and 0 bases at J, with 10 bases between. The CDR3 is made up of 15 amino acids. The DNA of the CDR3 is TGTGCCAGCAGTCCCGGACAATCAACTAATGAAAAACTGTTTTTT. This gives the protein CASSPGQSTNEKLFF.

V is TRBV20-1 and J is TRBJ2-7, with D unclear. The germline V and J ends were trimmed by 5 bases and 4 bases, with 21 bases remaining between them. The CDR3 is 15 residues long. Germline loops: CDR1 DFQATT, CDR2 SNEGSKA (reference sequence). The CDR3 region is CSAPQVGFLEYEQYF. CDR3 bases: TGCAGTGCTCCGCAGGTCGGTTTCCTTGAATACGAGCAGTACTTC.

This clonotype has only a few counts. A read error is possible here, since a much larger clone lies one base away. The V and J genes are TRBV30 and TRBJ2-1, with TRBD1 matching over 8 bases. J was trimmed by 12 bases and V by 0 bases; bases with no gene match: 4. This CDR3 has 12 residues. CDR1 and CDR2 from the germline V gene are GTSNPN and SVGIG (reference sequence). The CDR3 region is CAWSVGQGGQFF. The DNA for the CDR3 is TGTGCCTGGAGTGTTGGACAGGGAGGGCAGTTCTTC.

The chain has TRBV29-1 and TRBJ2-3, with no clear D. CDR1 is SQVTM and CDR2 is ANQGSEA in the germline V gene. V was cut by 1 base and J by 3 bases, with 2 bases left in between. CDR3 length: 11 amino acids. The CDR3 spells CSVEVTDTQYF. For the CDR3, the DNA is TGCAGCGTTGAAGTAACAGATACGCAGTATTTT.

The sample holds many counts of this clonotype. This chain links TRBV10-3 with TRBJ2-1, with 10 bases that match TRBD1. From germline, CDR1 is ENHRY and CDR2 SYGVKD. The CDR3 totals 14 residues. Germline trimming cut 6 bases from V and 6 bases from J; bases unmatched to any gene: 5. The CDR3 reads CAISPGTGVNEQFF. Here the CDR3 DNA reads TGTGCCATCAGCCCCGGGACAGGGGTCAATGAGCAGTTCTTC.

Only a few counts were recorded for this clonotype. The chain has TRBV20-1 and TRBJ1-2; D gene ambiguous. The CDR3 covers 14 residues. The germline V and J ends were trimmed by 2 bases and 8 bases, with 18 bases remaining between them. Germline loops: CDR1 DFQATT, CDR2 SNEGSKA (reference sequence). The CDR3 is CSARSPGRLWGYTF. Written as DNA, the CDR3 is TGCAGTGCTAGATCACCGGGCCGCCTATGGGGCTACACCTTC.

Ten or more counts support this clonotype. V usage is TRBV24-1 and J usage is TRBJ2-1; D possibly corresponds to TRBD2 (5 bases). Per the germline V gene, CDR1 is KGHDR and CDR2 is SFDVKD. Trimming stripped 6 bases from V and 8 bases from J, with 7 bases between. The CDR3 has 11 residues. The CDR3 loop reads CATSQRYEQFF. In DNA form, the CDR3 reads TGTGCCACCAGTCAGCGGTATGAGCAGTTCTTC.

This clonotype appeared many times. The chain is built from TRBV12-3 or TRBV12-4 and TRBJ1-3; D is possibly TRBD1 (5 bases). The CDR3 extends over 15 amino acids. The V gene lost 5 bases and the J gene lost 0 bases, with 11 bases spanning the gap. Here the CDR3 DNA reads TGTGCCAGCAGTCCTCAGGGAGGCTCTGGAAACACCATATATTTT. Translated: CASSPQGGSGNTIYF.

Many counts were recorded for this clonotype. The J gene is TRBJ2-1, the V gene TRBV6-2 or TRBV6-3, with a possible D match to TRBD2 (6 bases). The germline gives CDR1 MNHEY, CDR2 SVGEGT. CDR3 length: 15 residues. Trimming took off 0 bases at V and 4 bases at J, with 10 bases between the two ends. The chain's CDR3 is CASSYSGGGYNEQFF. CDR3 coding DNA: TGTGCCAGCAGTTACTCGGGGGGAGGTTACAATGAGCAGTTCTTC.

This clonotype has just a few counts. The V and J genes are TRBV19 and TRBJ2-1, with D perhaps assigned TRBD1 or TRBD2 (6 bases each). V was cut by 5 bases and J by 5 bases, with 19 bases left in between. The CDR3 extends over 16 amino acids. Germline lookup yields CDR1 LNHDA and CDR2 SQIVND (reference sequence). The CDR3 protein is CASSSPGAGKHNEQFF. Written as DNA, the CDR3 is TGTGCCAGTAGTTCCCCGGGGGCGGGGAAACACAATGAGCAGTTCTTC.